This T cell receptor (beta chain) was retrieved from a study of spatial heterogeneity in lung cancer. This clonotype was counted a few times. A library made for alpha chains picked up this beta chain off target, so its size means little. TCRdb re-derived calls from the 5' RACE reads in MiXCR, one entry per CDR3 protein. The sample lists some 11,000 distinct CDR3 sequences; about 6.2% were seen once. Stated time point: sample taken at primary tumor resection. The input material, whole RNA from tumor, nontumor lung or frozen PBMC, was sequenced unsorted. This CDR3 spans 16 amino acids. V lost 1 base and J lost 4, with 11 bases in between. Germline V gene lookup returns CDR1 SGHTA and CDR2 FQGNSA.

This receptor was obtained from a male donor with early-stage non-small cell lung cancer. The chain is built from TRBV7-2 and TRBJ2-6; a possible D gene is TRBD1 (5 bases). Here the sequenced sample was normal lung tissue next to the tumor, taken at surgery. The CDR3 protein is CASSLGGAGGANVLTF. The CDR3 nucleotides are TGTGCCAGCAGCTTAGGTGGGGCCGGAGGGGCCAACGTCCTGACTTTC.